This TCR beta chain came from a study of shared clonotypes between healthy human individuals. Regarding the study as a whole: Clonotypes not shared had lower generation probabilities than those common to all four donors. It was only blood that was sampled, and tissue repertoires likely differ. Naive CD4 clonotypes overlapped across several donors at 4.5% to 5.5%. Naive subsets, compared against memory subsets, generally had larger estimated richness values.

Concerning this clone: Its specificity is unknown.

Assay: immunoSEQ multiplex PCR; the TCRdb copy retains only in-frame clones and omits some. The sample has under 1 million clones, approximately 96% seen once; the top ten hold around 0.21%. Terminally differentiated effector memory CD45RA+ cells were excluded by CCR7 positive selection of CD45RO-negative cells. The length of the CDR3 is 14 residues. Germline V lookup: CDR1 SEHNR, CDR2 FQNEAQ (reference sequence). V dropped 4 bases and J dropped 5; count of bases not matched to a gene: 5. The chain has TRBV7-9 and TRBJ2-1, with 7 bases matching TRBD1. The specimen sequenced was naive CD8+ T cells sorted from blood. The source is a man under 40 in good health. CDR3 sequence (DNA): TGTGCCAGCAGCTCGGGACAGACTAACAATGAGCAGTTCTTC. This sequence encodes CASSSGQTNNEQFF.